This T cell receptor beta chain was recorded in a study of control samples from healthy donors and cancer patients. The data were produced by immunoSEQ multiplex PCR, yet TCRdb's version contains in-frame clones alone and is incomplete. The table has approximately 100,000 clones, around 89% seen once. Germline V gene sequence: CDR1 LNHDA, CDR2 SQIVND (reference sequence). The V end lost 5 bases, the J end lost 2 bases, and 7 bases lay between the germline ends. This CDR3 region has 14 residues. The chain recombines TRBV19 with TRBJ2-6; no clear D. This TCR came from a man younger than 40 in good health. Sequencing input: blood. This chain's CDR3 is CASSHIAGANVLTF. Written as DNA, the CDR3 is TGTGCCAGTAGTCATATTGCTGGGGCCAACGTCCTGACTTTC.